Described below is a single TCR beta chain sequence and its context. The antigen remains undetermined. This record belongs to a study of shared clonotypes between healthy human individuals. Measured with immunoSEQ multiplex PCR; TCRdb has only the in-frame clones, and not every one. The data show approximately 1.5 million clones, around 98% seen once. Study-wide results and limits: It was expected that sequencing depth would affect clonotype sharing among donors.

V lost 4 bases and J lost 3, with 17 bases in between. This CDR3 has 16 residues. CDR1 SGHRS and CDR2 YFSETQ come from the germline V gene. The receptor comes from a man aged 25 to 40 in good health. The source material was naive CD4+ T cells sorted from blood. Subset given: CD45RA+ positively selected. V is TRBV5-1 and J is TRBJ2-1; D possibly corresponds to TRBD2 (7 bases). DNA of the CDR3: TGCGCCAGCAGCCCTTCGGGGGGCGCGGGCTACAATGAGCAGTTCTTC. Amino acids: CASSPSGGAGYNEQFF.